The 21 T cell receptor beta chains given below trace back to one sample, sequenced in a study of patients and donors after allogeneic stem cell transplantation (dated by TCRdb to 2019 to 2021). Libraries were built with RT-PCR. Reads for this sample came from a NextSeq 550. Using fastp at Q25 and MiXCR, TCRdb reprocessed the public reads and kept productive beta chains. For every CDR3 protein sequence, its rows merge into one entry that carries the most common genes and DNA. The sample yields 410,000 or so distinct CDR3 sequences; 16% were counted once. The ten largest clones add up to less than 8% of the sample. Sequenced: blood, either unsorted or a sorted T cell fraction (not recorded which). These receptors all come from a human donor who was either an allogeneic HSCT recipient or a stem cell or donor lymphocyte infusion donor (not recorded which). It is not recorded whose cells these are; they may come from a transplant donor.

V usage is TRBV7-2 and J usage is TRBJ1-3; D is perhaps TRBD1 (5 bases). The CDR3 has 15 residues. Per germline, CDR1 SGHTA and CDR2 FQGNSA. V was trimmed by 3 bases and J by 4 bases, leaving 13 bases between them. CDR3 in amino acids: CASSFSPGTGNTIYF. CDR3 DNA sequence: TGTGCCAGCAGCTTTTCCCCGGGGACGGGAAACACCATATATTTT.

The sample holds a few counts of this clonotype. V usage is TRBV5-1 and J usage is TRBJ2-2; D is unclear. Per the germline V gene, CDR1 is SGHRS and CDR2 is YFSETQ. V lost 2 bases to trimming and J lost 1 base, with 9 bases between them. CDR3 length equals 15 residues. CDR3 in amino acids: CASSFGGKNTGELFF. The CDR3 nucleotides read TGCGCCAGCAGCTTTGGCGGCAAGAACACCGGGGAGCTGTTTTTT. Full variable domain (outside the CDR3, taken from reference TRBV5-1 and TRBJ2-2): KAGVTQTPRYLIKTRGQQVTLSCSPISGHRSVSWYQQTPGQGLQFLFEYFSETQRNKGNFPGRFSGRQFSNSRSEMNVSTLELGDSALYLCASSFGGKNTGELFFGEGSRLTVL.

This clonotype has only a few counts. The rearrangement uses TRBV12-3 or TRBV12-4 and TRBJ2-2; D might be TRBD2 (5 bases). Trimming took off 6 bases at V and 2 bases at J, with 13 bases between the two ends. There are 15 residues in the CDR3. The CDR3 region has the DNA TGTGCCAGCAGATTCCGGGGTAGAAACACCGGGGAGCTGTTTTTT. Its protein is CASRFRGRNTGELFF.

This clonotype occurred a few times. V gene TRBV14 combines with J gene TRBJ2-1; no clear D. The CDR3 consists of 12 residues. With 1 base removed from V and 12 bases from J, the gap between germline ends came to 10 bases. Germline-derived CDR1 and CDR2 are SGHDN and FVKESK. CDR3: CASSQGLLGQFF. The CDR3, as DNA: TGTGCCAGCAGCCAAGGACTCCTTGGGCAGTTCTTC.

This clonotype was recorded at least ten times. CDR3 nucleotides: TGCGCCAGCAGCTCGGGACAGGGGAACACCGGGGAGCTGTTTTTT. Translation: CASSSGQGNTGELFF. The chain recombines TRBV5-1 with TRBJ2-2; 9 bases agree with TRBD1. J was trimmed by 1 base and V by 3 bases; bases with no gene match: 1. Germline CDR1 reads SGHRS; CDR2 reads YFSETQ. This CDR3 has 15 amino acids.

The chain uses TRBV30 and TRBJ1-6, with D maybe TRBD1 (6 bases). Trimming left V 4 bases short and J 7 bases short, with 11 bases between. The CDR3 runs 13 residues. Germline V gives CDR1 GTSNPN, CDR2 SVGIG (reference sequence). The CDR3, as DNA: TGTGCCTGGACACAGGGTTTCAATTCACCCCTCCACTTT. Translation: CAWTQGFNSPLHF. The full variable domain, with the rest looked up from reference TRBV30 and TRBJ1-6, is SQTIHQWPATLVQPVGSPLSLECTVEGTSNPNLYWYRQAAGRGLQLLFYSVGIGQISSEVPQNLSASRPQDRQFILSSKKLLLSDSGFYLCAWTQGFNSPLHFGNGTRLTVT.

The chain couples TRBV20-1 to TRBJ2-7; TRBD1 matches at 7 bases. This CDR3 is built from 14 residues. V gave up 4 bases and J gave up 2 bases; unmatched junction bases: 8. Per germline, CDR1 DFQATT and CDR2 SNEGSKA (reference sequence). The CDR3 is CSATHRGYAYEQYF. The CDR3 DNA reads as TGCAGTGCTACCCACAGGGGCTATGCCTACGAGCAGTACTTC.

This clonotype was detected ten times or more. The chain carries TRBV5-1 and TRBJ1-2, with D unresolved. The germline V gene has CDR1 SGHRS and CDR2 YFSETQ. The V and J ends lost 4 bases and 5 bases respectively, with 12 bases between them. The CDR3 has 13 amino acids. CDR3: CASSTQLGYGYTF. As DNA, the CDR3 is TGCGCCAGCAGCACCCAACTGGGGTATGGCTACACCTTC.

The chain is built from TRBV6-4 and TRBJ2-2, with 7 bases that match TRBD2. With V trimmed by 6 bases and J by 4 bases, 11 bases remained unmatched. Per the germline V gene, CDR1 is MRHNA and CDR2 is SNTAGT. CDR3 length: 16 residues. The CDR3 spells CASSSLAGESTGELFF. The CDR3 nucleotides are TGTGCCAGCAGCTCACTGGCGGGGGAGTCCACCGGGGAGCTGTTTTTT.

This clonotype occurred many times. The chain recombines TRBV12-3 or TRBV12-4 with TRBJ2-1, with D hard to call. CDR3 length: 10 amino acids. The V end lost 2 bases, the J end lost 8 bases, and 1 base lay between the germline ends. The CDR3 bases are TGTGCCAGCAGTTTATATGAGCAGTTCTTC. This translates into CASSLYEQFF.

V usage is TRBV18 and J usage is TRBJ1-6; D uncertain. V lost 6 bases and J 11 bases, leaving 8 bases between the germline ends. This CDR3 contains 11 residues. The germline gives CDR1 KGHSH, CDR2 LQKENI. The CDR3 here is CASSQNPPLHF. The CDR3 region has the DNA TGTGCCAGCTCCCAAAATCCACCCCTCCACTTT.

The CDR3 protein is CSAIVGIGYGYTF. The CDR3 DNA reads as TGCAGTGCTATTGTTGGGATCGGGTATGGCTACACCTTC. This sequence joins TRBV20-1 and TRBJ1-2; D call uncertain. The germline gives CDR1 DFQATT, CDR2 SNEGSKA (reference sequence). V gave up 4 bases and J gave up 5 bases, with 14 bases separating them. The CDR3 runs to 13 residues.

The J gene is TRBJ2-3, the V gene TRBV27; weak D call: TRBD1 (5 bases). The CDR3 has 14 residues. Germline V gene data show CDR1 as MNHEY and CDR2 as SMNVEV (reference sequence). Trimming cost V 5 bases and J 14 bases, with 23 bases left between them. CDR3 residues: CASSTIPLWAGPYF. CDR3 in DNA: TGTGCCAGCAGTACCATACCCCTATGGGCAGGGCCGTATTTT.

The V gene is TRBV27, the J gene TRBJ2-3; weak D call: TRBD2 (6 bases). V was cut by 8 bases and J by 4 bases, with 16 bases left in between. Germline-derived CDR1 and CDR2 are MNHEY and SMNVEV (reference sequence). This CDR3 is 14 amino acids long. The CDR3 DNA reads TGTGCCAGCGGCGGGACTCCACAGGCAGATACGCAGTATTTT. This translates into CASGGTPQADTQYF.

There are a few counts of this clonotype. The chain recombines TRBV6-1 with TRBJ1-1; D gene unclear. CDR1 is MNHNS and CDR2 is SASEGT in the germline V gene. The CDR3 totals 14 residues. Trimming removed 8 bases from V and 1 base from J, with 14 bases in between. The CDR3 here is CASRLLGENTEAFF. The CDR3 region has the DNA TGTGCCAGCCGTCTTCTTGGGGAGAACACTGAAGCTTTCTTT.

This clonotype was recorded a few times. This chain uses TRBV3-1 with TRBJ2-1; 10 bases fit TRBD1. V dropped 3 bases and J dropped 4; count of bases not matched to a gene: 6. Germline V gene lookup returns CDR1 LGHDT and CDR2 YNNKEL (reference sequence). The CDR3 contains 16 residues. CDR3 bases: TGTGCCAGCAGCCAGCGACAGGGGGCCTATTACAATGAGCAGTTCTTC. This sequence encodes CASSQRQGAYYNEQFF.

This clonotype was detected many times. The genes are TRBV5-1 and TRBJ1-6; the match to TRBD1 covers 9 bases. J was trimmed by 8 bases and V by 8 bases; bases with no gene match: 8. CDR1 and CDR2 (germline): SGHRS, YFSETQ. The CDR3 spans 14 residues. CDR3 nucleotide sequence: TGCGCCAGTAGACCGGGACAGGGAGATTCACCCCTCCACTTT. It encodes CASRPGQGDSPLHF.

The CDR3 coding sequence is TGTGCCAGCAGGTCCCCCTCCGGGACAGGGCGGTACGAGCAGTACTTC. Encoded protein: CASRSPSGTGRYEQYF. The chain recombines TRBV28 with TRBJ2-7, with 9 bases matching TRBD1. This CDR3 has 16 residues. Per germline, CDR1 MDHEN and CDR2 SYDVKM. Losses at the gene ends were 6 bases for V and 4 bases for J; bases not matched to a gene: 13.

This clonotype has a count of ten or more. V usage is TRBV12-3 or TRBV12-4 and J usage is TRBJ1-2; 11 nucleotides align to TRBD1. After removal of 6 bases from V and 5 bases from J, the junction contained 11 bases not matched to a gene. The CDR3 contains 16 residues. Here the CDR3 DNA reads TGTGCCAGCAGCCCGAGGACAGGGGGCGCGGGGTATGGCTACACCTTC. Translated: CASSPRTGGAGYGYTF.

There are many counts of this clonotype. CDR3 in DNA: TGTGCCAGCTCACCACGGGACAGCAACACCGGGGAGCTGTTTTTT. It is translated as CASSPRDSNTGELFF. This sequence joins TRBV18 and TRBJ2-2; 7 bases map to TRBD1. Per the germline V gene, CDR1 is KGHSH and CDR2 is LQKENI. This CDR3 is 15 amino acids long. After removal of 1 base from V and 2 bases from J, the junction contained 1 base not matched to a gene.

This clonotype has a handful of counts. The CDR3 loop is CASSLRTPGQGARETQYF. CDR3 DNA sequence: TGCGCCAGCAGCTTGCGAACTCCGGGACAGGGGGCTAGGGAGACCCAGTACTTC. The V gene is TRBV5-1, the J gene TRBJ2-5; 12 nucleotides line up with TRBD1. J was trimmed by 5 bases and V by 1 base; bases with no gene match: 12. The CDR3 totals 18 residues. The V gene's germline CDR1 is SGHRS and CDR2 YFSETQ. Based on the CDR3 plus reference TRBV5-1 and TRBJ2-5, the full variable domain is KAGVTQTPRYLIKTRGQQVTLSCSPISGHRSVSWYQQTPGQGLQFLFEYFSETQRNKGNFPGRFSGRQFSNSRSEMNVSTLELGDSALYLCASSLRTPGQGARETQYFGPGTRLLVL.